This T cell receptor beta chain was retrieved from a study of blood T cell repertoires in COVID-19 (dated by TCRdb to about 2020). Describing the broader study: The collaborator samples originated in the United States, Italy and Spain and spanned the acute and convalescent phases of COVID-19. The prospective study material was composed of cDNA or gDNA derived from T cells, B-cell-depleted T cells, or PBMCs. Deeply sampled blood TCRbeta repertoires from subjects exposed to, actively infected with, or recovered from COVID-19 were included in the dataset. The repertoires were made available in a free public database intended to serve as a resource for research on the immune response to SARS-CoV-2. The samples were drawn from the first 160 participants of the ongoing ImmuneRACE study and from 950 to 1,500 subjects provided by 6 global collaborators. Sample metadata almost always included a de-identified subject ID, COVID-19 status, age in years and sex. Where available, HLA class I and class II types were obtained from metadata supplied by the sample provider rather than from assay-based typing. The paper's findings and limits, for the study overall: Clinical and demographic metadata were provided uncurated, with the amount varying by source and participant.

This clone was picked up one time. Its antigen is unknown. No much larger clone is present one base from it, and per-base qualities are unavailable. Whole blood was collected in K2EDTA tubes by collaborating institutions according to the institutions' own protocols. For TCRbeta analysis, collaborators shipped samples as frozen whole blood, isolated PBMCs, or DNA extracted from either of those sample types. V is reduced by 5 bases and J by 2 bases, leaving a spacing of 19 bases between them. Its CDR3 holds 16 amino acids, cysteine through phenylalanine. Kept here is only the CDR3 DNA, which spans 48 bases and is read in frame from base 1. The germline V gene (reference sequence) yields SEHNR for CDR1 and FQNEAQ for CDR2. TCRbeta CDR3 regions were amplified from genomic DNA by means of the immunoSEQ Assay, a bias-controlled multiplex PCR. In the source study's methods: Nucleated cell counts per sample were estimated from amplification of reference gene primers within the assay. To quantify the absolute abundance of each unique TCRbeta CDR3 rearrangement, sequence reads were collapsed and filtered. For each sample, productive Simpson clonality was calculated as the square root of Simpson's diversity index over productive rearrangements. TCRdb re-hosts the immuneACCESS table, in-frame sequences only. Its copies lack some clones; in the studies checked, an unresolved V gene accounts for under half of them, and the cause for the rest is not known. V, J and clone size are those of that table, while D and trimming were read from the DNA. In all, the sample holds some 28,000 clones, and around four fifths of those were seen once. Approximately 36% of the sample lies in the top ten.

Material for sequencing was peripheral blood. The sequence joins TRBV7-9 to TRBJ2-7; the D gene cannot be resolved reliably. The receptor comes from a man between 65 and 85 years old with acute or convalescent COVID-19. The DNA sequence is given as TGTGCCAGCAGCCTTTTGCAACTGGGCACCACCTACGAGCAGTACTTC. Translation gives CASSLLQLGTTYEQYF.